This is a list of T cell receptor beta chains from one sample in a study of cytomegalovirus exposure and HLA in healthy donors. TCRdb's copy holds only in-frame clones and misses some; the assay was immunoSEQ multiplex PCR. Among some 180,000 clones listed, over 60% were seen once. The sample consisted of PBMCs. The receptors were sampled from a man aged 18 to 30 in good health and CMV-seronegative. Both conserved end residues are part of each CDR3. A D gene is named only where the DNA matches it firmly. Clone size is given for some rows only: seen once, a few or many times, or a class if the clone is expanded.

D	V	size	J	DNA	CDR3
TRBD2	TRBV2	.	TRBJ2-3	TGTGCCAGCAGTGAAGATGAGCGAACTAGCGGGAGGCCTCCCTTCACAGATACGCAGTATTTT	CASSEDERTSGRPPFTDTQYF
TRBD1	TRBV9	.	TRBJ2-1	TGTGCCAGCAGCGTAGCAGGGGACAGGGATTACAATGAGCAGTTCTTC	CASSVAGDRDYNEQFF
.	TRBV27	.	TRBJ2-3	TGTGCCAGCAGTTTTGTCCAAAGCACAGATACGCAGTATTTT	CASSFVQSTDTQYF
.	TRBV28	.	TRBJ1-5	TGTGCCAGTCACGGTCTCGGGAGCAATCAGCCCCAGCATTTT	CASHGLGSNQPQHF
.	TRBV15	many	TRBJ1-2	TGTGCCACCAGCAGAGATCTCCAGGGCTATGGCTACACCTTC	CATSRDLQGYGYTF
.	TRBV5-8	.	TRBJ1-1	TGTGCCAGCAGCTGGGGGGAGGTGGGGACTGAAGCTTTCTTT	CASSWGEVGTEAFF
TRBD2	TRBV5-4	.	TRBJ2-7	TGTGCCAGCAGCCTGGGACTAGCGGGAGGTAACGAGCAGTACTTC	CASSLGLAGGNEQYF
TRBD1	TRBV28	.	TRBJ1-2	TGTGCCAGCAGCCCCCCGGGACAGGGGAGGTATGGCTACACCTTC	CASSPPGQGRYGYTF
TRBD1	TRBV29-1	.	TRBJ1-1	TGCAGCGTACCGACAGGGGACACTGAAGCTTTCTTT	CSVPTGDTEAFF
.	TRBV27	.	TRBJ1-5	TGTGCCAGCAGTTTCTCAGGGGTCCCGCCCCAGCATTTT	CASSFSGVPPQHF
.	TRBV25-1	.	TRBJ1-1	TGTGCCAGCAGTTCGACGGGGGGTAGGGCTTTCTTT	CASSSTGGRAFF
TRBD1	TRBV28	.	TRBJ2-1	TGTGCCAGCAGTCCCCTCCGGACAGGGGCCATCTACAATGAGCAGTTCTTC	CASSPLRTGAIYNEQFF
.	TRBV19	.	TRBJ1-1	TGTGCCAGTAGTATACCCAGGCGGGCTGAAGCTTTCTTT	CASSIPRRAEAFF
TRBD1	TRBV6-1	.	TRBJ2-7	TGTGCCAGCAGTGCCTCGACAGGGCAAACGGGCGAGCAGTACTTC	CASSASTGQTGEQYF
.	TRBV18	.	TRBJ2-1	TGTGCCAGCTCACCACGAGCAACCAATGAGCAGTTCTTC	CASSPRATNEQFF
TRBD2	TRBV11-2	once	TRBJ2-1	TGTGCCAGCAGCTTTTTCGGGGAGGGGTTCCACAATGAGCAGTTCTTC	CASSFFGEGFHNEQFF
.	TRBV2	.	TRBJ2-7	TGTGCCAGCAGTGAGGAGGTTACCTACGAGCAGTACTTC	CASSEEVTYEQYF
TRBD2	TRBV6-5	.	TRBJ2-7	TGTGCCAGCAGTCACCGGGAGGGAAGCTTCTACGAGCAGTACTTC	CASSHREGSFYEQYF
.	TRBV19	.	TRBJ2-1	TGTGCCAGTAGTATAGCGGAGGGTATGGGTGAGCAGTTCTTC	CASSIAEGMGEQFF
.	TRBV19	.	TRBJ1-5	TGTGCCAGTAGTACAGGGTGGGGTCAGCCCCAGCATTTT	CASSTGWGQPQHF
TRBD1	TRBV5-1	.	TRBJ2-3	TGCGCCAGCAGCAGGGACAGTATCTCTAGCACAGATACGCAGTATTTT	CASSRDSISSTDTQYF
.	TRBV28	once	TRBJ1-1	TGTGCCAGCAGTTTAGGTGGTTCACAGAACACTGAAGCTTTCTTT	CASSLGGSQNTEAFF
.	TRBV7-2	.	TRBJ2-5	TGTGCCAGCAGCAAGCGAGAGACCCAGTACTTC	CASSKRETQYF
.	TRBV7-8	.	TRBJ1-4	TGTGCCAGCACAGGGACCGGGGAGGGGGTTGAAAAACTGTTTTTT	CASTGTGEGVEKLFF
TRBD1	TRBV28	.	TRBJ1-2	TGTGCCAGCGGACAGGGGAATGGCTACACCTTC	CASGQGNGYTF
.	TRBV5-4	.	TRBJ1-2	TGTGCCAGCAGCTTAGACATCTATGGCTACACCTTC	CASSLDIYGYTF
TRBD2	TRBV9	.	TRBJ2-3	TGTGCCAGCAGCGGGTTGGGCGGGGGGGAGGCAGATACGCAGTATTTT	CASSGLGGGEADTQYF
TRBD1	TRBV6-1	.	TRBJ1-1	TGTGCCAGCGCCCGAGGGGGCCAGACGAACACTGAAGCTTTCTTT	CASARGGQTNTEAFF